This TCR beta chain was documented in a study of CD8 T cells in Susac syndrome. The V end was cut by 5 bases, the J end by 2 bases, with 10 bases between. This CDR3 comprises 13 residues. The germline V gene encodes CDR1 MNHEY and CDR2 SVGAGI. An amount of RNA that ranged from roughly 0.45 to 1 ug was reverse transcribed with random hexamers. Using its own MiXCR run on the immunoSEQ multiplex PCR reads, TCRdb lists one record per CDR3 protein. In the table there are about 400,000 distinct CDR3 sequences, roughly 85% of which are singletons. This TCR derives from a human donor with multiple sclerosis. Input material: CD8+ T cells from PBMCs. The V and J genes are TRBV6-5 and TRBJ2-7; a possible D gene is TRBD2 (6 bases). The CDR3 region has the DNA TGTGCCAGCAGTCAACGGGGGACCTACGAGCAGTACTTC. This sequence encodes CASSQRGTYEQYF.